This T cell receptor beta chain was sequenced for a study of blood T cell repertoires in COVID-19. About the study: The United States, Italy and Spain supplied acute and convalescent COVID-19 samples. Sources were T cells, B-cell-depleted T cells, or PBMCs; the material itself was cDNA or gDNA.

Germline V gene lookup returns CDR1 LGHNA and CDR2 YNFKEQ. Deletions cut 0 bases from V and 3 bases from J, with 14 bases between. The CDR3 has 16 amino acids. Source study methods: Counts of nucleated cells, estimated from reference gene primer amplification, were obtained. Here immunoSEQ multiplex PCR was the method, and the copy in TCRdb shows in-frame clones only, minus some. The V and J calls and clone size were taken over from that table, and D and trimming were inferred from the DNA. The table records 120,000 to 150,000 clones, about 82% of them present only once. The sequence was collected from a man in his fifties with acute or convalescent COVID-19. The sequencing sample was made of peripheral blood. The J gene is TRBJ1-2, the V gene TRBV4-2; maybe TRBD1 (5 bases). DNA for the CDR3: TGTGCCAGCAGCCAAGATTTGGGGGGAACGGACTATGGCTACACCTTC. It yields the protein CASSQDLGGTDYGYTF.